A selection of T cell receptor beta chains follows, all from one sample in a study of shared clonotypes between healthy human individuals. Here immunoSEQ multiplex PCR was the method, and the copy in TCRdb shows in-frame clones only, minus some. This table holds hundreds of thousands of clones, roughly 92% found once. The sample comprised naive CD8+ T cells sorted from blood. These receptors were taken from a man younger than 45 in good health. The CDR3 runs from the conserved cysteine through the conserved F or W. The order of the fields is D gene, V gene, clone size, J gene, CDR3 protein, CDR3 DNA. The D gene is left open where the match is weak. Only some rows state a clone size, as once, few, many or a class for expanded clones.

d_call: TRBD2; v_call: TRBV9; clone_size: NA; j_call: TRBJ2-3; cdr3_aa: CASSAPSSGREKTQYF; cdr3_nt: TGTGCCAGCAGCGCCCCCTCTTCGGGGCGGGAGAAGACGCAGTATTTT
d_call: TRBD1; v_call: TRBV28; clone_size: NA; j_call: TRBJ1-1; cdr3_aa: CASSPTGRRNTEAFF; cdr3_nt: TGTGCCAGCAGCCCGACAGGGCGCCGGAACACTGAAGCTTTCTTT
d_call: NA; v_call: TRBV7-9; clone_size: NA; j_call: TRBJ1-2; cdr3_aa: CASSLRDKETGNYGYTF; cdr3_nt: TGTGCCAGCAGCTTAAGGGACAAGGAAACAGGGAACTATGGCTACACCTTC
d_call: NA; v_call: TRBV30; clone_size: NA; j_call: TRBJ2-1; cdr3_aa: CAWKKGSHNEQFF; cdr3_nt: TGTGCCTGGAAGAAAGGGTCTCACAATGAGCAGTTCTTC
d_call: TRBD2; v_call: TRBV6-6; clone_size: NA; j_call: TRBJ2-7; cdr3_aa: CASNIGTTYEQYF; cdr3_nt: TGTGCCAGCAATATTGGGACTACCTACGAGCAGTACTTC
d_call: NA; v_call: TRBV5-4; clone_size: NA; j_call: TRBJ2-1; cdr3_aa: CASRSQEANEQFF; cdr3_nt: TGTGCCAGCAGGTCGCAGGAAGCCAATGAGCAGTTCTTC
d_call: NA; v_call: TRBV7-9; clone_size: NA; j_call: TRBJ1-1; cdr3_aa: CASKTDENTEAFF; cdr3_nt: TGTGCCAGCAAAACCGACGAGAACACTGAAGCTTTCTTT
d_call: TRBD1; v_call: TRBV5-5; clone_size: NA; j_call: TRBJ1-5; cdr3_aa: CASSLGTGVNQPQHF; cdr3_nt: TGTGCCAGCAGCTTGGGGACAGGTGTCAATCAGCCCCAGCATTTT
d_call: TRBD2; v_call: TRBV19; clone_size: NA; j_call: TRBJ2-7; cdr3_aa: CASNPSSGSVNEQYF; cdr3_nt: TGTGCCAGTAACCCGAGTAGCGGGAGCGTTAACGAGCAGTACTTC
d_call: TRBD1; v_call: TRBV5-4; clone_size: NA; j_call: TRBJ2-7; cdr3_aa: CASSLGDRGYEQYF; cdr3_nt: TGTGCCAGCAGCTTGGGGGACAGGGGCTACGAGCAGTACTTC
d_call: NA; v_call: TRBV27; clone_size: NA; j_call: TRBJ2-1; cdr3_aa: CASSSPPPTGNEQFF; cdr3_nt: TGTGCCAGCAGTTCCCCCCCTCCTACGGGGAATGAGCAGTTCTTC
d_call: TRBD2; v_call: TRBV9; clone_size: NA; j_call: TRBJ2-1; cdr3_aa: CASSASGRGYNEQFF; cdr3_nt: TGTGCCAGCAGCGCTAGCGGGAGGGGTTACAATGAGCAGTTCTTC
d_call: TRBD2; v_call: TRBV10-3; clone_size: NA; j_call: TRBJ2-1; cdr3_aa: CAISAAGAYNEQFF; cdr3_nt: TGTGCCATCAGTGCGGCGGGAGCCTACAATGAGCAGTTCTTC
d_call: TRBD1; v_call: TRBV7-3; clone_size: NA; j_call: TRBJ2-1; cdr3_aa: CASSYRQGINNEQFF; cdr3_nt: TGTGCCAGCAGCTACCGACAGGGGATCAACAATGAGCAGTTCTTC
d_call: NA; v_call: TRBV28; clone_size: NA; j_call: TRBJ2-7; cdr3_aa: CASSSIKPAYEQYF; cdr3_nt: TGTGCCAGCAGCTCAATTAAGCCTGCCTACGAGCAGTACTTC
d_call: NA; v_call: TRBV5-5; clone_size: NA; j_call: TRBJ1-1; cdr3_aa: CASTEVNTEAFF; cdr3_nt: TGTGCCAGCACAGAAGTTAACACTGAAGCTTTCTTT
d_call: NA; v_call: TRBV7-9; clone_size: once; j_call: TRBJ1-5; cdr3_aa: CATRDIGSNQPQHF; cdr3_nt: TGTGCCACTAGAGACATTGGTAGCAATCAGCCCCAGCATTTT
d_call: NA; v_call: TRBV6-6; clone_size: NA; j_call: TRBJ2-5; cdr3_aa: CASSYSPAGETQYF; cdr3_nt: TGTGCCAGCAGTTACTCACCGGCGGGAGAGACCCAGTACTTC
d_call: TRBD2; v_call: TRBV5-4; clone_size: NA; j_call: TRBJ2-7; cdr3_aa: CASSFPEASGDKVPYEQYF; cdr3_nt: TGTGCCAGCAGCTTTCCCGAGGCTAGCGGGGACAAAGTACCCTACGAGCAGTACTTC